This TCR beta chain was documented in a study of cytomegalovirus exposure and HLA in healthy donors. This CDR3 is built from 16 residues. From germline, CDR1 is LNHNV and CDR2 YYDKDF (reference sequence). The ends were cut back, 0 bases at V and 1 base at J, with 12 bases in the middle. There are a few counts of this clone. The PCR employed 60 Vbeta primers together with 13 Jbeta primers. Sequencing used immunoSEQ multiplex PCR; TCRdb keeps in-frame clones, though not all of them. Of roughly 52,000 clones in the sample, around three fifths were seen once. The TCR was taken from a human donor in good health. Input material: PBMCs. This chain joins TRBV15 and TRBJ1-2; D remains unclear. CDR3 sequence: CATSRDLAGDNYGYTF. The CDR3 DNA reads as TGTGCCACCAGCAGAGATCTGGCAGGTGATAACTATGGCTACACCTTC.